Listed below are T cell receptor beta chains from one sample, sequenced in a study of OX40 agonist ivuxolimab in advanced cancers. Assay used: immunoSEQ multiplex PCR; TCRdb lists only in-frame clones, some missing. This table holds 65,000 to 95,000 clones, more than 70% found once. The sequenced sample was CD4+ or CD8+ T cells sorted from blood, obtained in a trial of the OX40 agonist ivuxolimab. The origin of the receptors is an adult with an advanced solid tumor such as melanoma, head and neck, liver or kidney cancer. The CDR3 runs from the conserved cysteine through the conserved F or W. The order of the fields is CDR3 protein, CDR3 DNA, J gene, clone size, D gene, V gene. D genes are given only for firm matches. Clone size is not always given. Where it is, it says once, few, many or a class for expanded clones.

CDR3 protein: CASSWRSAGGAKNIQYF
CDR3 DNA: TGTGCCAGCAGCTGGCGGTCGGCAGGGGGTGCCAAAAACATTCAGTACTTC
J gene: TRBJ2-4
clone size: -
D gene: TRBD1
V gene: TRBV7-2

CDR3 protein: CASSLMASGAITDTQYF
CDR3 DNA: TGTGCCAGCAGTTTAATGGCTAGCGGGGCCATCACAGATACGCAGTATTTT
J gene: TRBJ2-3
clone size: -
D gene: TRBD2
V gene: TRBV28

CDR3 protein: CASSLGTGASLEQFF
CDR3 DNA: TGTGCCAGCAGCTTAGGGACAGGAGCATCACTTGAGCAGTTCTTC
J gene: TRBJ2-1
clone size: -
D gene: TRBD1
V gene: TRBV7-8

CDR3 protein: CASRPIFRRGNTEAFF
CDR3 DNA: TGTGCCAGCAGACCAATCTTCAGGCGGGGGAACACTGAAGCTTTCTTT
J gene: TRBJ1-1
clone size: medium-sized
D gene: -
V gene: TRBV7-9

CDR3 protein: CASSSHRGQGGTGELFF
CDR3 DNA: TGTGCCAGCAGTTCACATAGGGGACAGGGGGGTACCGGGGAGCTGTTTTTT
J gene: TRBJ2-2
clone size: -
D gene: TRBD1
V gene: TRBV28

CDR3 protein: CASSLGPTDTQYF
CDR3 DNA: TGTGCCAGCAGTTTAGGTCCTACAGATACGCAGTATTTT
J gene: TRBJ2-3
clone size: -
D gene: -
V gene: TRBV27

CDR3 protein: CASKGKRTGPRAGELFF
CDR3 DNA: TGTGCCAGTAAAGGGAAAAGAACAGGTCCTAGGGCCGGGGAGCTGTTTTTT
J gene: TRBJ2-2
clone size: -
D gene: -
V gene: TRBV19

CDR3 protein: CASSPSLTDTQYF
CDR3 DNA: TGTGCCAGCAGCCCCAGCCTCACAGATACGCAGTATTTT
J gene: TRBJ2-3
clone size: -
D gene: -
V gene: TRBV5-6

CDR3 protein: CASSQETGGRTGELFF
CDR3 DNA: TGTGCCAGCAGCCAAGAGACGGGAGGACGCACCGGGGAGCTGTTTTTT
J gene: TRBJ2-2
clone size: once
D gene: TRBD2
V gene: TRBV4-2

CDR3 protein: CASSFDGRQNSYEQYF
CDR3 DNA: TGTGCCAGCAGCTTTGATGGCAGACAGAACTCCTACGAGCAGTACTTC
J gene: TRBJ2-7
clone size: -
D gene: -
V gene: TRBV11-2

CDR3 protein: CASSPGTSGRVTDTQYF
CDR3 DNA: TGTGCCAGCAGCCCCGGGACTAGCGGGAGGGTCACAGATACGCAGTATTTT
J gene: TRBJ2-3
clone size: -
D gene: TRBD2
V gene: TRBV5-4

CDR3 protein: CASSKCVRREESVETQYF
CDR3 DNA: TGTGCCAGCAGCAAATGTGTGAGGCGGGAGGAGTCAGTAGAGACCCAGTACTTC
J gene: TRBJ2-5
clone size: -
D gene: -
V gene: TRBV21-1

CDR3 protein: CASSFRLLGDTQYF
CDR3 DNA: TGTGCCAGCAGCTTCAGACTGTTGGGAGATACGCAGTATTTT
J gene: TRBJ2-3
clone size: -
D gene: -
V gene: TRBV9

CDR3 protein: CASSLGVISVDKNIQYF
CDR3 DNA: TGTGCCAGCAGTTTGGGGGTAATATCTGTTGACAAAAACATTCAGTACTTC
J gene: TRBJ2-4
clone size: -
D gene: -
V gene: TRBV27